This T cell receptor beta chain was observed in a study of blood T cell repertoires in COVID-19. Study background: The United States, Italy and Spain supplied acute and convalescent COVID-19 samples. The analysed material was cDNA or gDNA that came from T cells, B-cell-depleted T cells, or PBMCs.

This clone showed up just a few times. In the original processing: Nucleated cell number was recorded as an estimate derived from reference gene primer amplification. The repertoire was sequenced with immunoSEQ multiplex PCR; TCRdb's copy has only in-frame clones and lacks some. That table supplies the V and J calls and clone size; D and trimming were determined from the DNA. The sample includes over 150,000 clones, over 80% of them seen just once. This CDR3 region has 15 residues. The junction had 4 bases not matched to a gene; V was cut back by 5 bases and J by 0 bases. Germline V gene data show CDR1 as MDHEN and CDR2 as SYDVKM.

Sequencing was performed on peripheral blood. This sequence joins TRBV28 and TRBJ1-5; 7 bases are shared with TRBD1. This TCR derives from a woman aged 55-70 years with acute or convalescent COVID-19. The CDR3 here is CASSRDSYSNQPQHF. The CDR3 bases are TGTGCCAGCAGTCGGGACAGTTATAGCAATCAGCCCCAGCATTTT.